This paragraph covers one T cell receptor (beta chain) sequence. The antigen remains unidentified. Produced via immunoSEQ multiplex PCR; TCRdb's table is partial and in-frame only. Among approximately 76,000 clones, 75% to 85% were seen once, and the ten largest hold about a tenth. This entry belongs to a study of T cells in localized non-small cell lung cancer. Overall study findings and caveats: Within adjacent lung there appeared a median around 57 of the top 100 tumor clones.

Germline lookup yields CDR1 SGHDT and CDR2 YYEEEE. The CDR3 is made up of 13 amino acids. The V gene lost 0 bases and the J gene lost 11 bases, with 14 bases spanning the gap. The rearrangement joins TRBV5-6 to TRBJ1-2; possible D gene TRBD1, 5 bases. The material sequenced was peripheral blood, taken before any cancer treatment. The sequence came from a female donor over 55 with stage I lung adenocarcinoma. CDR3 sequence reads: CASSLVRGPPYTF. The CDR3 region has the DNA TGTGCCAGCAGCTTGGTAAGGGGTCCGCCGTACACCTTC.